The 30 T cell receptor beta chains below all came from one sample that was sequenced in a study of T-cell memory formation after mild COVID-19. TCRdb reprocessed the 5' RACE reads via MiXCR and lists one record per CDR3 protein. The sample comprises a few hundred thousand distinct CDR3 sequences, about 27% of which are singletons, and around 10% rests with the top ten. Sequenced: PBMCs or a T cell subset sorted from them (not recorded which). The source of these receptors is an adult woman who had mild COVID-19 (a few samples of this study predate the infection). Cell type and time point are not known.

The V and J genes are TRBV4-3 and TRBJ2-1; the match to TRBD2 covers 7 bases. The V segment lost 3 bases and the J segment 10 bases; nucleotides outside the gene matches: 9. Germline CDR1 and CDR2: LGHNA and YSLEER. This CDR3 has 14 residues. The DNA for the CDR3 is TGCGCCAGCAGCCAGTCGAGGTTGGGGGGGGAGCAGTTCTTC. It encodes CASSQSRLGGEQFF.

This chain connects TRBV5-4 to TRBJ2-3; TRBD2 is a possible D gene (6 bases). Germline assignment: CDR1 SGHNT and CDR2 YYREEE (reference sequence). This CDR3 has 15 amino acids. The ends were cut back, 0 bases at V and 4 bases at J, with 12 bases in the middle. The CDR3 sequence: CASSLAPRDSDTQYF. The CDR3 DNA sequence: TGTGCCAGCAGCTTGGCCCCGCGGGATTCAGATACGCAGTATTTT.

The chain is built from TRBV24-1 and TRBJ2-5, with D possibly being TRBD1 (7 bases). There are 16 residues in the CDR3. Germline values: CDR1 KGHDR, CDR2 SFDVKD. The V end was cut by 3 bases, the J end by 5 bases, with 18 bases between. The CDR3 loop reads CATSDPRRGAGETQYF. The DNA of the CDR3 is TGTGCCACCAGTGATCCCCGCAGGGGGGCTGGTGAGACCCAGTACTTC.

The rearrangement links TRBV4-1 to TRBJ2-7; 9 positions match TRBD1. Germline CDR1 MGHRA, CDR2 YSYEKL. J gave up 3 bases and V 3 bases, and 6 bases lay outside the gene matches. This CDR3 region has 15 residues. CDR3 nucleotide sequence: TGCGCCAGCAGCCACTGGACAGGGGAGGACTACGAGCAGTACTTC. Encoded protein: CASSHWTGEDYEQYF.

The chain joins TRBV29-1 to TRBJ1-4; TRBD1 is a possible D gene (6 bases). The germline V and J ends were trimmed by 5 bases and 4 bases, with 14 bases remaining between them. There are 14 residues in the CDR3. From germline, CDR1 is SQVTM and CDR2 ANQGSEA. For the CDR3, the DNA is TGCAGCGTTACCCTTACAGGGCATAATGAAAAACTGTTTTTT. This codes for CSVTLTGHNEKLFF.

This chain connects TRBV4-3 to TRBJ2-2, with D uncertain. CDR1 LGHNA and CDR2 YSLEER come from the germline V gene. CDR3 length: 16 amino acids. Trimming took off 0 bases at V and 0 bases at J, with 8 bases between the two ends. The CDR3 DNA is TGCGCCAGCAGCCAAGATCCCGGAACGAACACCGGGGAGCTGTTTTTT. Encoded protein: CASSQDPGTNTGELFF.

This clonotype was detected only a few times. The V and J genes are TRBV7-2 and TRBJ2-7; TRBD1 matches 9 bases. The CDR3 runs to 15 residues. J lost 4 bases, V lost 5 bases, and 9 bases had no gene match. Per germline, CDR1 SGHTA and CDR2 FQGNSA. The CDR3 region is CASSLTGTGLYEQYF. CDR3 in DNA: TGTGCCAGCAGCCTTACCGGGACAGGGCTATACGAGCAGTACTTC.

This clonotype was seen many times. This chain uses TRBV7-2 with TRBJ1-5, with D unclear. The CDR3 spans 17 residues. The V and J ends lost 1 base and 0 bases respectively, with 13 bases between them. Germline values: CDR1 SGHTA, CDR2 FQGNSA. The CDR3: CASSLGVDRYSNQPQHF. Here the CDR3 DNA reads TGTGCCAGCAGCTTAGGAGTGGACCGTTATAGCAATCAGCCCCAGCATTTT. Full variable domain (missing parts from reference TRBV7-2 and TRBJ1-5): GAGVSQSPSNKVTEKGKDVELRCDPISGHTALYWYRQSLGQGLEFLIYFQGNSAPDKSGLPSDRFSAERTGGSVSTLTIQRTQQEDSAVYLCASSLGVDRYSNQPQHFGDGTRLSIL.

This clonotype was seen a handful of times. The rearrangement uses TRBV6-1 and TRBJ1-1; 9 nucleotides align to TRBD1. Per germline, CDR1 MNHNS and CDR2 SASEGT. V trimming: 8 bases; J trimming: 12 bases; junction bases outside the gene matches: 13. CDR3 length: 13 residues. The CDR3 reads CASREVGQGHPFF. The CDR3 nucleotides are TGTGCCAGCCGGGAAGTGGGACAGGGACATCCTTTCTTT.

V and J are TRBV7-9 and TRBJ1-1; D not resolved. Germline V gene lookup returns CDR1 SEHNR and CDR2 FQNEAQ (reference sequence). The CDR3 contains 15 residues. The germline V and J ends were trimmed by 1 base and 1 base, with 10 bases remaining between them. The CDR3 bases are TGTGCCAGCAGCTTAGGGGTCAGGACGAACACTGAAGCTTTCTTT. This sequence encodes CASSLGVRTNTEAFF. The complete variable domain, with remaining parts taken from reference TRBV7-9 and TRBJ1-1, reads DTGVSQNPRHKITKRGQNVTFRCDPISEHNRLYWYRQTLGQGPEFLTYFQNEAQLEKSRLLSDRFSAERPKGSFSTLEIQRTEQGDSAMYLCASSLGVRTNTEAFFGQGTRLTVV.

This chain connects TRBV6-5 to TRBJ1-5; TRBD1 matches 7 bases. The CDR3 runs 15 residues. Germline loops: CDR1 MNHEY, CDR2 SVGAGI. V was pared by 6 bases and J by 2 bases, with 7 bases of the junction left unmatched. The CDR3 is CASSRGASGNQPQHF. The CDR3, as DNA: TGTGCCAGCAGCAGGGGGGCGAGCGGCAATCAGCCCCAGCATTTT.

V and J are TRBV5-5 and TRBJ2-2; D remains ambiguous. This CDR3 is built from 17 residues. Germline lookup yields CDR1 SGHKS and CDR2 YYEKEE (reference sequence). V lost 1 base and J 1 base, leaving 14 bases between the germline ends. CDR3 amino acids: CASSLLISVGNTGELFF. The DNA for the CDR3 is TGTGCCAGCAGCTTGTTAATTTCCGTGGGGAACACCGGGGAGCTGTTTTTT.

Only a few counts were recorded for this clonotype. V gene TRBV19 combines with J gene TRBJ2-1, with no clear D. The CDR3 extends over 13 amino acids. Germline V gene sequence: CDR1 LNHDA, CDR2 SQIVND (reference sequence). Trimming removed 1 base from V and 4 bases from J, with 5 bases in between. The CDR3 coding sequence is TGTGCCAGTAGTATAGGAGAGTACAATGAGCAGTTCTTC. It is translated as CASSIGEYNEQFF.

The count of this clonotype is one. J is TRBJ2-7 and V is TRBV4-2, with 8 bases that match TRBD1. The germline gives CDR1 LGHNA, CDR2 YNFKEQ. V dropped 1 base and J dropped 0; count of bases not matched to a gene: 2. This CDR3 has 15 amino acids. The CDR3 DNA reads as TGTGCCAGCAGCCAAGGGACAGGGAGCTCCTACGAGCAGTACTTC. The encoded protein is CASSQGTGSSYEQYF.

The gene calls are TRBV5-1 and TRBJ2-3, with 11 bases identical to TRBD2. This CDR3 contains 19 residues. The V gene's germline CDR1 is SGHRS and CDR2 YFSETQ. The ends lost 1 base at V and 8 bases at J; junction bases unmatched: 18. The CDR3: CASSLPDRVETSGKVTQYF. Here the CDR3 DNA reads TGCGCCAGCAGCTTGCCTGACAGGGTTGAGACTAGCGGGAAGGTTACGCAGTATTTT.

This clonotype was seen only a few times. This rearrangement joins TRBV14 to TRBJ2-7; D may be TRBD2 (5 bases). The V gene lost 1 base and the J gene lost 3 bases, with 28 bases spanning the gap. CDR1 and CDR2 from the germline V gene are SGHDN and FVKESK. The CDR3 length is 20 residues. In DNA form, the CDR3 reads TGTGCCAGCAGCCAAGGTAGTCGTAACGGGCCAGGAGGATTATTCTACGAGCAGTACTTC. Translation gives CASSQGSRNGPGGLFYEQYF. The full variable domain, its missing parts supplied by reference TRBV14 and TRBJ2-7, is EAGVTQFPSHSVIEKGQTVTLRCDPISGHDNLYWYRRVMGKEIKFLLHFVKESKQDESGMPNNRFLAERTGGTYSTLKVQPAELEDSGVYFCASSQGSRNGPGGLFYEQYFGPGTRLTVT.

The chain joins TRBV6-2 or TRBV6-3 to TRBJ2-7; no reliable D call. The CDR3 sequence is 14 residues long. V lost 0 bases and J lost 0, with 6 bases in between. Germline CDR1 MNHEY, CDR2 SVGEGT. CDR3 region: CASSYSSDSYEQYF. In DNA form, the CDR3 reads TGTGCCAGCAGTTACTCGAGTGACTCCTACGAGCAGTACTTC.

The rearrangement uses TRBV4-1 and TRBJ2-7, with D perhaps matching TRBD2 (6 bases). V gave up 4 bases and J gave up 2 bases, with 18 bases separating them. This CDR3 has 16 residues. Germline-derived CDR1 and CDR2 are MGHRA and YSYEKL. The CDR3 here is CASSLNGGTATYEQYF. The CDR3 nucleotides read TGCGCCAGCAGCCTTAACGGCGGGACGGCCACCTACGAGCAGTACTTC.

This clonotype was picked up a small number of times. The chain uses TRBV10-3 and TRBJ2-2; D is perhaps TRBD1 (6 bases). Trimming removed 5 bases at V and 0 bases at J, with 16 bases between. Germline CDR1 and CDR2: ENHRY and SYGVKD. The length of the CDR3 is 17 residues. In DNA form, the CDR3 reads TGTGCCATCAGTCAAGGGACACCGACTTCGAACACCGGGGAGCTGTTTTTT. Residues: CAISQGTPTSNTGELFF.

The chain is built from TRBV4-2 and TRBJ2-2; D is perhaps TRBD1 (5 bases). Germline V gene lookup returns CDR1 LGHNA and CDR2 YNFKEQ. The CDR3 consists of 16 residues. V shed 2 bases and J shed 0 bases, with 10 bases lying between them. DNA of the CDR3: TGTGCCAGCAGCCAAATCCAGGGAACGAACACCGGGGAGCTGTTTTTT. Its protein product is CASSQIQGTNTGELFF.

This clonotype has a handful of counts. The V and J genes are TRBV28 and TRBJ2-7; D is unclear. The V end lost 7 bases, the J end lost 0 bases, and 7 bases lay between the germline ends. Per the germline V gene, CDR1 is MDHEN and CDR2 is SYDVKM. This CDR3 spans 12 amino acids. CDR3 bases: TGTGCCAGCACCCCGAGCTCCTACGAGCAGTACTTC. Translated: CASTPSSYEQYF. The variable domain in full, completed from reference TRBV28 and TRBJ2-7, reads DVKVTQSSRYLVKRTGEKVFLECVQDMDHENMFWYRQDPGLGLRLIYFSYDVKMKEKGDIPEGYSVSREKKERFSLILESASTNQTSMYLCASTPSSYEQYFGPGTRLTVT.

This clonotype was counted only a few times. This sequence joins TRBV7-9 and TRBJ1-2, with TRBD1 matching over 11 bases. Germline trimming cut 5 bases from V and 12 bases from J; bases unmatched to any gene: 2. The germline gives CDR1 SEHNR, CDR2 FQNEAQ (reference sequence). The CDR3 sequence is 11 residues long. CDR3 DNA sequence: TGTGCCAGCAGCATGGGACAGGGGGACACCTTC. Its translation is CASSMGQGDTF.

The V call is TRBV12-3 or TRBV12-4, the J call TRBJ2-3, with D uncertain. The CDR3 length is 12 residues. V was clipped by 7 bases and J by 0 bases, with 5 bases between them. The CDR3 DNA is TGTGCCAGCACCCGTAGCACAGATACGCAGTATTTT. Its protein is CASTRSTDTQYF.

The rearrangement joins TRBV29-1 to TRBJ2-2; tentatively, D is TRBD2 (7 bases). Trimming shortened V by 7 bases and J by 4 bases, and 19 bases separated the two germline ends. The CDR3 sequence is 15 residues long. CDR1 and CDR2 from the germline V gene are SQVTM and ANQGSEA. CDR3 sequence reads: CSALGGGRGTGELFF. In DNA, the CDR3 is TGCAGCGCCCTGGGGGGGGGGCGCGGCACCGGGGAGCTGTTTTTT.

This clonotype was observed a handful of times. The J gene is TRBJ1-1, the V gene TRBV19, with D perhaps matching TRBD1 (6 bases). This CDR3 is built from 16 residues. V lost 4 bases to trimming and J lost 0 bases, with 15 bases between them. Germline assignment: CDR1 LNHDA and CDR2 SQIVND (reference sequence). CDR3 residues: CASSTRGTSMNTEAFF. The DNA of the CDR3 is TGTGCCAGTAGTACCCGGGGGACATCTATGAACACTGAAGCTTTCTTT.

This clonotype has just a few counts. The V and J genes are TRBV3-2 and TRBJ2-7. TRBV3-2 is deemed a pseudogene. The CDR3 contains 12 residues. In nucleotides, the CDR3 is TGTGCCAGCAGCTTTACTTTCTACGAGCAGTACTTC. Its protein is CASSFTFYEQYF.

This chain links TRBV27 with TRBJ2-1; 8 nucleotides agree with TRBD2. V lost 1 base, J lost 2 bases, and 4 bases stayed unmatched. Looked up from germline, CDR1 is MNHEY and CDR2 is SMNVEV (reference sequence). The CDR3 runs 16 residues. The CDR3 loop is CASSLYSGLAYNEQFF. The CDR3 bases are TGTGCCAGCAGTTTATATTCGGGACTAGCCTACAATGAGCAGTTCTTC.

The chain carries TRBV28 and TRBJ2-7, with TRBD1 matching 12 bases. The germline V gene encodes CDR1 MDHEN and CDR2 SYDVKM. The CDR3 totals 15 residues. The J segment lost 3 bases and the V segment lost 4 bases, leaving 4 bases of the junction unmatched. The CDR3 reads CASSSGTGGVYEQYF. Here the CDR3 DNA reads TGTGCCAGCAGTTCCGGGACAGGGGGCGTCTACGAGCAGTACTTC. Together with reference TRBV28 and TRBJ2-7, the CDR3 gives the full variable domain: DVKVTQSSRYLVKRTGEKVFLECVQDMDHENMFWYRQDPGLGLRLIYFSYDVKMKEKGDIPEGYSVSREKKERFSLILESASTNQTSMYLCASSSGTGGVYEQYFGPGTRLTVT.

The chain couples TRBV6-2 or TRBV6-3 to TRBJ2-7, with D hard to call. The CDR3 extends over 16 amino acids. Trimming shortened V by 7 bases and J by 1 base, and 20 bases separated the two germline ends. Germline loops: CDR1 MNHEY, CDR2 SVGEGT. The CDR3 region has the DNA TGTGCCAGCAATCTGGGAACGGTAACAGCTTCCTACGAGCAGTACTTC. As protein: CASNLGTVTASYEQYF.

This clonotype was found a few times. The genes are TRBV15 and TRBJ2-2; possibly TRBD1 or TRBD2 for D (5 bases each). V shed 8 bases and J shed 5 bases, with 21 bases lying between them. Germline lookup yields CDR1 LNHNV and CDR2 YYDKDF (reference sequence). The CDR3 consists of 16 residues. CDR3 in DNA: TGTGCCACCCACCGGGGTGGGGCGCAGGTAACCGGGGAGCTGTTTTTT. As protein: CATHRGGAQVTGELFF. Using reference TRBV15 and TRBJ2-2 for the parts outside the CDR3, the full variable domain is DAMVIQNPRYQVTQFGKPVTLSCSQTLNHNVMYWYQQKSSQAPKLLFHYYDKDFNNEADTPDNFQSRRPNTSFCFLDIRSPGLGDTAMYLCATHRGGAQVTGELFFGEGSRLTVL.